These 6 T cell receptor beta chains originate from one sample sequenced in a study of blood T cells in healthy people across ages. Together with a sample-barcoded 5' primer, a J-beta primer mix was included in a second PCR lasting about 7 to 11 cycles. Using its own MiXCR run on the 5' RACE reads, TCRdb lists one record per CDR3 protein. The repertoire consists of about 780,000 distinct CDR3 sequences, with 46% occurring once and the leading ten covering 15% to 20%. Specimen: blood. The receptor source for this set is a man older than 75 in good health.

This chain uses TRBV28 with TRBJ2-1; 13 bases line up with TRBD2. Germline V CDR1 and CDR2: MDHEN, SYDVKM. Trimming took 5 bases from V and 3 from J; bases not matched to a gene: 4. This CDR3 region has 16 residues. In DNA, the CDR3 is TGTGCCAGCAGTCCGGGACTAGCGGGATTCTACAATGAGCAGTTCTTC. Protein sequence: CASSPGLAGFYNEQFF.

In its sample, this clonotype was seen many times. This chain joins TRBV15 and TRBJ2-5; TRBD1 might be the D (6 bases). CDR1 is LNHNV and CDR2 is YYDKDF in the germline V gene (reference sequence). The CDR3 runs to 14 residues. The V end was cut by 5 bases, the J end by 5 bases, with 15 bases between. The CDR3 loop is CATSDNRVTETQYF. DNA of the CDR3: TGTGCCACCAGCGACAACAGGGTAACGGAGACCCAGTACTTC.

The table lists this clonotype with a few counts. CDR3 nucleotide sequence: TGTGCCAGCAGCGCGGGACAAGAAAATCAGCCCCAGCATTTT. The encoded protein is CASSAGQENQPQHF. The chain uses TRBV9 and TRBJ1-5, with TRBD1 as a possible D gene (6 bases). CDR3 length: 14 amino acids. Germline V gene lookup returns CDR1 SGDLS and CDR2 YYNGEE. V was trimmed by 3 bases and J by 4 bases, leaving 11 bases between them.

The chain links TRBV15 to TRBJ2-6; TRBD1 matches at 7 bases. The trim removed 0 bases at V and 1 base at J, leaving 6 bases unmatched. Germline V gene lookup returns CDR1 LNHNV and CDR2 YYDKDF (reference sequence). The CDR3 runs to 18 residues. The CDR3 DNA reads TGTGCCACCAGCAGAGATTTACAGACAGGGTCTGGGGCCAACGTCCTGACTTTC. It translates to CATSRDLQTGSGANVLTF.

This clonotype appeared a few times. The chain combines TRBV6-6 with TRBJ2-7, with 11 bases matching TRBD2. V gave up 4 bases and J gave up 7 bases; unmatched junction bases: 6. The CDR3 consists of 14 residues. The germline gives CDR1 MNHNY, CDR2 SVGAGI (reference sequence). For the CDR3, the DNA is TGTGCCAGCAGTTCAAAAGGACTAGCGGGTGAGCAGTACTTC. Protein product: CASSSKGLAGEQYF.

The CDR3, as DNA: TGTGCCAGCAGCCAAGTCGGACAGCCTACCTACGAGCAGTACTTC. It encodes CASSQVGQPTYEQYF. The chain joins TRBV4-2 to TRBJ2-7; D possibly corresponds to TRBD1 (6 bases). This CDR3 spans 15 amino acids. V lost 1 base and J lost 2, with 12 bases in between. CDR1 and CDR2 from the germline V gene are LGHNA and YNFKEQ.